This T cell receptor beta chain came from a study of CD8 T cells in ankylosing spondylitis. Whole-study findings and limits: What appeared characteristic of ankylosing spondylitis blood was a TCR beta motif of eight highly homologous variants.

Quantitative 5'-RACE was performed with molecular barcodes, and it yielded the TCR beta libraries. TCRdb reanalysed the 5' RACE reads using MiXCR and keeps one entry per CDR3 protein. The sample carries 650,000 to 800,000 distinct CDR3 sequences, under 20% recorded once. There are a few counts of this clonotype. The target antigen is unknown. The CDR3 runs to 17 residues. The V segment lost 1 base and the J segment 6 bases; nucleotides outside the gene matches: 13. Germline lookup yields CDR1 GTSNPN and CDR2 SVGIG (reference sequence). The chain couples TRBV30 to TRBJ2-3; 10 bases agree with TRBD2. The source of this sequence is a male donor with ankylosing spondylitis. The sample consisted of blood, either unsorted or a sorted T cell fraction (not recorded which). The CDR3 protein is CAWSELAGPTGGDTQYF. CDR3 sequence (DNA): TGTGCCTGGAGTGAACTAGCGGGACCCACCGGGGGGGATACGCAGTATTTT.